These 3 T cell receptor beta chains share one sample of origin, sequenced in a study of identical twins. TCRdb analysed the 5' RACE reads with MiXCR anew, one entry per CDR3 protein. The profile shows 690,000 or so distinct CDR3 sequences, around 6% of them singletons. What was sequenced was naive T cells sorted from blood. These receptors were taken from a young man in good health.

This clonotype was counted many times. The V call is TRBV12-3 or TRBV12-4, the J call TRBJ1-4; D unresolved. The CDR3 has 18 residues. V was clipped by 3 bases and J by 5 bases, with 22 bases between them. CDR3 coding DNA: TGTGCCAGCAGTTTTGGCCTCCAGGTGCCCGCGCCAAATGAAAAACTGTTTTTT. Translated: CASSFGLQVPAPNEKLFF.

This clonotype appeared many times. The J gene is TRBJ2-7, the V gene TRBV5-7; a possible D gene is TRBD1 (5 bases). TRBV5-7 is reported as an ORF; its role is uncertain. CDR3 size: 16 residues. Trimming shortened V by 2 bases and J by 4 bases, and 19 bases separated the two germline ends. The CDR3 reads CASSFESGVQGYEQYV. The CDR3 nucleotides are TGTGCCAGCAGCTTTGAGTCGGGTGTCCAGGGTTACGAGCAGTACGTC.

This clonotype has ten or more counts. CDR3 protein: CSAAPTEDGGPPSTDTQYF. CDR3 nucleotides: TGCAGTGCTGCACCCACGGAGGATGGCGGACCCCCTAGCACAGATACGCAGTATTTT. The chain is built from TRBV20-1 and TRBJ2-3; tentative D call: TRBD2 (5 bases). The V gene's germline CDR1 is DFQATT and CDR2 SNEGSKA (reference sequence). The CDR3 consists of 19 residues. The V gene lost 5 bases and the J gene lost 0 bases, with 27 bases spanning the gap.